This T cell receptor beta chain derives from a study of blood T cell repertoires in COVID-19. Whole-study context: Italy, Spain and the United States were the sources of the convalescent and acute COVID-19 samples. From T cells, B-cell-depleted T cells, or PBMCs came the material, which was cDNA or gDNA.

Original data processing: Amplification of reference gene primers was used by the study to estimate nucleated cell counts. This table comes from immunoSEQ multiplex PCR, and its TCRdb copy is limited to in-frame clones, with some not included. The V and J calls and clone size are taken from that table; D and trimming were inferred from the DNA. The repertoire holds approximately 230,000 clones, with about 86% as singletons. Trimming took 0 bases from V and 2 from J, leaving 9 bases between them. The CDR3 is 14 amino acids. Germline V gives CDR1 SGHNT, CDR2 YYREEE (reference sequence). The gene calls are TRBV5-4 and TRBJ2-7; unclear D gene. Sequenced material: peripheral blood. This clonotype was sampled from a man at least 80 years old with acute or convalescent COVID-19. The CDR3 sequence is CASSLELPPYEQYF. CDR3 nucleotide sequence: TGTGCCAGCAGCTTGGAACTCCCTCCCTACGAGCAGTACTTC.